This T cell receptor beta chain came from a study of blood T cell repertoires in COVID-19. Assay used: immunoSEQ multiplex PCR; TCRdb lists only in-frame clones, some missing. The table records about 45,000 clones, 80% of them present only once. V was shortened by 1 base and J by 0 bases, with 9 bases between the two germline ends. The CDR3 has 15 amino acids. The germline CDR1 and CDR2 sequences are SGHAT and FQNNGV. Sequencing used peripheral blood. This sequence was found in a man aged 65 to 79 with acute or convalescent COVID-19. This rearrangement joins TRBV11-2 to TRBJ1-2; D might be TRBD1 (6 bases). The CDR3 is CASSLGTASNYGYTF. CDR3 nucleotide sequence: TGTGCCAGCAGCTTAGGGACAGCCTCTAACTATGGCTACACCTTC.